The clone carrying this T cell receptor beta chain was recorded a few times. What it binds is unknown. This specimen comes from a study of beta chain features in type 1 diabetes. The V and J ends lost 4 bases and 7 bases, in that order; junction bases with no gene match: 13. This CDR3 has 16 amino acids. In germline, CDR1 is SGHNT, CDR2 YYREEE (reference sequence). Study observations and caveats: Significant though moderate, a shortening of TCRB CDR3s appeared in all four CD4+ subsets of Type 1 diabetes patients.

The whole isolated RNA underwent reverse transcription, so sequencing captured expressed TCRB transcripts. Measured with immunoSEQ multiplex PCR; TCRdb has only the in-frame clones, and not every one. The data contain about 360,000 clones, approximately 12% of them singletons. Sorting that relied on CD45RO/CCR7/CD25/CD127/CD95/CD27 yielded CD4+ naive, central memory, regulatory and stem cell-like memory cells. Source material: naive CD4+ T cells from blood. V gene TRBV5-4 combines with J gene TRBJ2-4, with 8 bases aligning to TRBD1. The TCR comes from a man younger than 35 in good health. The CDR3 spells CASSTRTGREINIQYF. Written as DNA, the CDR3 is TGTGCCAGCAGCACCCGGACAGGGCGAGAAATTAACATTCAGTACTTC.